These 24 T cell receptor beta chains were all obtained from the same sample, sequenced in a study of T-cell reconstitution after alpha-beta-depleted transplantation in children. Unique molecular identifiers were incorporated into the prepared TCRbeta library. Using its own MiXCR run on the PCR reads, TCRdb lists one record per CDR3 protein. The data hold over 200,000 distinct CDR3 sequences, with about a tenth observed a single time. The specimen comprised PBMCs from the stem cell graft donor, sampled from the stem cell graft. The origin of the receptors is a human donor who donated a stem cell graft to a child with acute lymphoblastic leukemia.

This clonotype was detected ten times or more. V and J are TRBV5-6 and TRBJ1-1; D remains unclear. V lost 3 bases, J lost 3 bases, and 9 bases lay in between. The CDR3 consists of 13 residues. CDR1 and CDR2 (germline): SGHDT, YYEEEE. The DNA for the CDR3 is TGTGCCAGCAGCTCGGTCGTGGACACTGAAGCTTTCTTT. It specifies CASSSVVDTEAFF.

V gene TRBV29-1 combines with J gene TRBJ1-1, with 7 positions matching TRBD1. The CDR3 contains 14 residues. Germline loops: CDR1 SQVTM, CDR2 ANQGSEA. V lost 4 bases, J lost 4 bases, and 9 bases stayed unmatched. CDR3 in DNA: TGCAGCGTTGTGAGGGCAGGGGGGACCACTGAAGCTTTCTTT. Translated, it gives CSVVRAGGTTEAFF.

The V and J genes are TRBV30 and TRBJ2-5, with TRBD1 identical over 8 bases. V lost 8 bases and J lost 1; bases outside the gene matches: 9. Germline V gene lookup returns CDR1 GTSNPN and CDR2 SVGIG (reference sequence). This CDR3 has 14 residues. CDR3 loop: CARAVGQGQETQYF. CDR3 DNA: TGTGCCCGCGCTGTTGGACAGGGCCAAGAGACCCAGTACTTC. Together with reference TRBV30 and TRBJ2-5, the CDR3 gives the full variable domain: SQTIHQWPATLVQPVGSPLSLECTVEGTSNPNLYWYRQAAGRGLQLLFYSVGIGQISSEVPQNLSASRPQDRQFILSSKKLLLSDSGFYLCARAVGQGQETQYFGPGTRLLVL.

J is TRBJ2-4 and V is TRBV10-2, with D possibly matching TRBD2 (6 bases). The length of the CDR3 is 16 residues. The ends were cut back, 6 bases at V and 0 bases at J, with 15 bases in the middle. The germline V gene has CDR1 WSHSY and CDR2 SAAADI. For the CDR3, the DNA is TGCGCCAGCAGGATCGGGACTCACCTAGCCAAAAACATTCAGTACTTC. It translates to CASRIGTHLAKNIQYF.

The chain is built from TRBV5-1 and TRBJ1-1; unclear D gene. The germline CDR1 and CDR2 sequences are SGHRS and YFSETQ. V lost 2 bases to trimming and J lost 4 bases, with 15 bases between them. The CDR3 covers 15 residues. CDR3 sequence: CASSFERLTFTEAFF. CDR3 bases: TGCGCCAGCAGCTTCGAACGACTGACCTTCACTGAAGCTTTCTTT.

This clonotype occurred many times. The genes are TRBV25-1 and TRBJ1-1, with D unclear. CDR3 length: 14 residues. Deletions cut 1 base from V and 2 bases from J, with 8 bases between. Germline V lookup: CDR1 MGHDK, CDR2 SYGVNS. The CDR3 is CASSEWEANTEAFF. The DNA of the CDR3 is TGTGCCAGCAGTGAATGGGAGGCTAACACTGAAGCTTTCTTT.

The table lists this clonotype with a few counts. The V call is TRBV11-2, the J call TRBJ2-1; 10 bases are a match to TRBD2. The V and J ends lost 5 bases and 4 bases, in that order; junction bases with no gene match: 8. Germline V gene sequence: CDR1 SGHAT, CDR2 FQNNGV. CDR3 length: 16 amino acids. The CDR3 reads CASSPFLAGVYNEQFF. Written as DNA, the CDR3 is TGTGCCAGCAGCCCCTTCCTAGCGGGGGTATACAATGAGCAGTTCTTC.

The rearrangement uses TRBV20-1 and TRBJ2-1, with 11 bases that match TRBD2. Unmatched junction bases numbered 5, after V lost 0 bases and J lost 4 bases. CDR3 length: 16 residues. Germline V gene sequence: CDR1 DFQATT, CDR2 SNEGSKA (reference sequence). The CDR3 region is CSARDTGTSGYNEQFF. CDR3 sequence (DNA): TGCAGTGCTAGAGATACCGGGACTAGCGGATACAATGAGCAGTTCTTC.

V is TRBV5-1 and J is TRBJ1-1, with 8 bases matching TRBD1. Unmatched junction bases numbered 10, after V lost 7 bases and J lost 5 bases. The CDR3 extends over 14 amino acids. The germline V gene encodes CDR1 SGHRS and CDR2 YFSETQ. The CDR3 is CASLQGQGGTEAFF. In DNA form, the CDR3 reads TGCGCCAGCTTACAAGGACAGGGAGGTACTGAAGCTTTCTTT.

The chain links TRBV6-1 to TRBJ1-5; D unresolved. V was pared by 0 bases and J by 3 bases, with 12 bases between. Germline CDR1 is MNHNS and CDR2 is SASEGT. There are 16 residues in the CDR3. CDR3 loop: CASSEAQHSYNQPQHF. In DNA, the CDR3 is TGTGCCAGCAGTGAAGCTCAACATAGTTACAATCAGCCCCAGCATTTT.

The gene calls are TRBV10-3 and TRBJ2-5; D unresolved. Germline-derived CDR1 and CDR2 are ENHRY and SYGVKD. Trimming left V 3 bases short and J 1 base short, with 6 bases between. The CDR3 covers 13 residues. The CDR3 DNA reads TGTGCCATCAGTGATGGCAGCCAAGAGACCCAGTACTTC. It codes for CAISDGSQETQYF.

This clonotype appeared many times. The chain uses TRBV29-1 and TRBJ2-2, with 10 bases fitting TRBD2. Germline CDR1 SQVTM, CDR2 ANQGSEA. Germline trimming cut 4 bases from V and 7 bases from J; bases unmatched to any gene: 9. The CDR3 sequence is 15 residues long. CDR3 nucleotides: TGCAGCGTTGGATTAGCGGGGGGCAGCATCGGGGAGCTGTTTTTT. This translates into CSVGLAGGSIGELFF.

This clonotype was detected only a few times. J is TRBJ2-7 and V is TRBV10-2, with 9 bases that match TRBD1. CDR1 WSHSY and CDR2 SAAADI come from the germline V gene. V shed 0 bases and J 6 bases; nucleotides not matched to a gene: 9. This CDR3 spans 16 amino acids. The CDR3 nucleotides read TGCGCCAGCAGTGAGTCAGGACAGGGGAGGGGGGGCGAGCAGTACTTC. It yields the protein CASSESGQGRGGEQYF.

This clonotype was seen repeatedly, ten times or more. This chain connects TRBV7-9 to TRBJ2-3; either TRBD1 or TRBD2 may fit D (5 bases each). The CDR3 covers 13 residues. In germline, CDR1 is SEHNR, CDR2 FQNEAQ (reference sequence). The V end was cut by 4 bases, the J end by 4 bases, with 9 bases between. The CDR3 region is CASSSRGPDTQYF. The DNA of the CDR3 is TGTGCCAGCAGCTCACGGGGCCCAGATACGCAGTATTTT. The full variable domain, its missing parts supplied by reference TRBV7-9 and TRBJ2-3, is DTGVSQNPRHKITKRGQNVTFRCDPISEHNRLYWYRQTLGQGPEFLTYFQNEAQLEKSRLLSDRFSAERPKGSFSTLEIQRTEQGDSAMYLCASSSRGPDTQYFGPGTRLTVL.

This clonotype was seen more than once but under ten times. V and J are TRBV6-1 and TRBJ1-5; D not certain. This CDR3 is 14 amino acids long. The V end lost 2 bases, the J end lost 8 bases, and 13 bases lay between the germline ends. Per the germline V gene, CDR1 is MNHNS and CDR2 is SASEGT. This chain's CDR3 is CASSEMVGLEPQHF. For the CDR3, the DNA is TGTGCCAGCAGTGAAATGGTTGGGCTGGAGCCCCAGCATTTT.

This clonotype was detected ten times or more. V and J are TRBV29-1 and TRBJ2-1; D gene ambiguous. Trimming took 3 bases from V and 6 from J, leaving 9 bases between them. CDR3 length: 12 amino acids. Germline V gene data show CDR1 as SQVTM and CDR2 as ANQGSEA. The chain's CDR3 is CSVEYSANEQFF. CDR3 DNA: TGCAGCGTTGAGTACAGTGCCAATGAGCAGTTCTTC.

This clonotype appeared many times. The CDR3 reads CASGGQNNSPLHF. CDR3 nucleotide sequence: TGTGCCAGCGGGGGACAAAATAATTCACCCCTCCACTTT. The rearrangement joins TRBV12-3 or TRBV12-4 to TRBJ1-6; D is possibly TRBD1 (6 bases). V was shortened by 8 bases and J by 5 bases, with 10 bases between the two germline ends. The CDR3 spans 13 residues.

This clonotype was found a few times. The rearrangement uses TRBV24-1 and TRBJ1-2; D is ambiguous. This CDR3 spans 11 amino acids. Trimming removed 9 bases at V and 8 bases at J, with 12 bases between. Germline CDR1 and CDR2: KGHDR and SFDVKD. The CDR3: CATLRLRGYTF. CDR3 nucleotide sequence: TGTGCCACCCTGAGGCTTAGAGGCTACACCTTC.

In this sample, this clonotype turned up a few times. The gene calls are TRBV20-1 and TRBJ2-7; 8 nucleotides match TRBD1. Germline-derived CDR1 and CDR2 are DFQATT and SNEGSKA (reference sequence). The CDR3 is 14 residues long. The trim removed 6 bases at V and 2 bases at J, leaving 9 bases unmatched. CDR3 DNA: TGCAGTGCGCATCCGGGACAGGTTACCTACGAGCAGTACTTC. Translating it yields CSAHPGQVTYEQYF.

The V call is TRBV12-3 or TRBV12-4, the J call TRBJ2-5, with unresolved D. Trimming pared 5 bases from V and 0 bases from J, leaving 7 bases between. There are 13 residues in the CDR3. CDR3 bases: TGTGCCAGCAGTCGTATTTACCAAGAGACCCAGTACTTC. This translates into CASSRIYQETQYF.

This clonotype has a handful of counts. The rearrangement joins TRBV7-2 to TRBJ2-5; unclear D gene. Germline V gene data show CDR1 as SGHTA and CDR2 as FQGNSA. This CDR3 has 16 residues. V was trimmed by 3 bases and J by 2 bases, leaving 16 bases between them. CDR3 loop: CASSLLGQNLQETQYF. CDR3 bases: TGTGCCAGCAGCTTGTTGGGCCAGAATTTACAAGAGACCCAGTACTTC.

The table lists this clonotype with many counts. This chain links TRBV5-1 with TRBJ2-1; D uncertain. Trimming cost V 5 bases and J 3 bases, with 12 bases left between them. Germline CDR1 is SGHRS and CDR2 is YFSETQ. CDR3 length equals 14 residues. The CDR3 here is CASSRPTVYNEQFF. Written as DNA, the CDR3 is TGCGCCAGCAGTCGACCTACGGTCTACAATGAGCAGTTCTTC.

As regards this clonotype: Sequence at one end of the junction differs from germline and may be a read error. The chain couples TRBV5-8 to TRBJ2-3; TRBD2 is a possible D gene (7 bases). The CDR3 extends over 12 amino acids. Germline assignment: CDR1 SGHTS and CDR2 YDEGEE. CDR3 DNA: TGTGCCAGCCGGGGGGCCACAGATCCGCAGTATTTT. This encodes CASRGATDPQYF.

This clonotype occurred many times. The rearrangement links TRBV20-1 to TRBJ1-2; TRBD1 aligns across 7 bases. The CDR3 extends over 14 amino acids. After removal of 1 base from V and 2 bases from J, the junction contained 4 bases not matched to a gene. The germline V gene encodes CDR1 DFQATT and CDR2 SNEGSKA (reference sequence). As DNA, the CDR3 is TGCAGTGCTAGAGGCGAGGACAGGAACTATGGCTACACCTTC. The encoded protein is CSARGEDRNYGYTF.